This T cell receptor (beta chain) was identified in a study of OX40 agonist ivuxolimab in advanced cancers. Samples of blood were obtained at baseline, on cycle 4 day 1, and on cycle 7 day 1. In germline, CDR1 is MNHEY, CDR2 SMNVEV (reference sequence). Between the trimmed V and J ends, which lost 5 bases and 1 base, there was a span of 12 bases. The CDR3 has 15 amino acids. Profiling relied on immunoSEQ multiplex PCR, and the TCRdb table lists in-frame clones only, not all of them. This table has about 78,000 clones, 84% appearing once. V usage is TRBV27 and J usage is TRBJ1-5; possibly TRBD1 for D (6 bases). This material consisted of CD4+ or CD8+ T cells sorted from blood, taken in a trial of the OX40 agonist ivuxolimab. This sequence originates from an adult with an advanced solid tumor such as melanoma, head and neck, liver or kidney cancer. CDR3: CASSKTGSSNQPQHF. CDR3 DNA: TGTGCCAGCAGTAAGACAGGTTCCAGCAATCAGCCCCAGCATTTT.